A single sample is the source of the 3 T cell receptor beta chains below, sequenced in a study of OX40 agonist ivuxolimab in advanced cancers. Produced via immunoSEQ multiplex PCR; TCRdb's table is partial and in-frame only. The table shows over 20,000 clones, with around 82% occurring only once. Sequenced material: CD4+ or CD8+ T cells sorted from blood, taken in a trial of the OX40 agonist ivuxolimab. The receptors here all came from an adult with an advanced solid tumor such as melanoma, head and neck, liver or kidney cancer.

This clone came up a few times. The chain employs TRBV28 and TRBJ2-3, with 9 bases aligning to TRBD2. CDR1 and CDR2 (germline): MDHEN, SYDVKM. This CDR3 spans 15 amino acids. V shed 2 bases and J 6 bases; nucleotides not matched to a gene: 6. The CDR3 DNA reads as TGTGCCAGCAGTTTACTAGCGGGGCGTTTGGATACGCAGTATTTT. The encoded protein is CASSLLAGRLDTQYF.

CDR3: CASSALVGELFF. DNA for the CDR3: TGTGCCAGTAGTGCCCTCGTCGGGGAGCTGTTTTTT. The V and J genes are TRBV19 and TRBJ2-2; no clear D. This CDR3 has 12 amino acids. Germline V gene data show CDR1 as LNHDA and CDR2 as SQIVND (reference sequence). V was trimmed by 5 bases and J by 7 bases, leaving 8 bases between them. The full variable domain, with the rest looked up from reference TRBV19 and TRBJ2-2, is DGGITQSPKYLFRKEGQNVTLSCEQNLNHDAMYWYRQDPGQGLRLIYYSQIVNDFQKGDIAEGYSVSREKKESFPLTVTSAQKNPTAFYLCASSALVGELFFGEGSRLTVL.

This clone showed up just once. The CDR3 region has the DNA TGTGCCTGGGAACCGACAGGGACAGCCGAAAAACTGTTTTTT. This encodes CAWEPTGTAEKLFF. The chain couples TRBV30 to TRBJ1-4; 7 nucleotides line up with TRBD1. J gave up 8 bases and V 5 bases, and 11 bases lay outside the gene matches. CDR1 and CDR2 from the germline V gene are GTSNPN and SVGIG (reference sequence). The CDR3 runs to 14 residues.